These 9 T cell receptor beta chains came from one sample sequenced in a study of PD-1 blockade in classical Hodgkin lymphoma (dated by TCRdb to 2018 to 2020). Library preparation used the immunoSEQ multiplex PCR assay. TCRdb carries this immuneACCESS record with in-frame sequences only. Its versions omit some clonotypes, under half of them owing to an unresolved V gene in the studies checked, with the rest unexplained. For this sample there are over 85,000 clones; 80% to 90% appear just once. 15% to 20% of the sample rests with the top ten. The time point label, read with the paper, signifies: cycle 2 day 1 (C2D1) of nivolumab. Every trial patient had relapsed after autologous stem cell transplantation, and cohorts A, B and C differed in prior brentuximab vedotin exposure. The sequencing used peripheral blood mononuclear cells (PBMCs), collected before the second cycle of nivolumab. The origin of the receptors is a human donor with classical Hodgkin lymphoma.

The chain has TRBV15 and TRBJ2-3; no definite D call. This CDR3 is 17 amino acids long. Germline V gives CDR1 LNHNV, CDR2 YYDKDF (reference sequence). The germline V and J ends were trimmed by 0 bases and 3 bases, with 16 bases remaining between them. This chain's CDR3 is CATSRDAVRPGTDTQYF. DNA for the CDR3: TGTGCCACCAGCAGAGATGCCGTAAGGCCTGGGACAGATACGCAGTATTTT.

The chain recombines TRBV7-2 with TRBJ2-1; D is unresolved. Germline V gene lookup returns CDR1 SGHTA and CDR2 FQGNSA. The CDR3 contains 14 residues. Between the trimmed V and J ends, which lost 1 base and 5 bases, there was a span of 9 bases. CDR3 sequence (DNA): TGTGCCAGCAGCTTAGGTGGAACGAACAATGAGCAGTTCTTC. Its translation is CASSLGGTNNEQFF.

The chain recombines TRBV5-6 with TRBJ2-7, with D hard to call. This CDR3 spans 13 amino acids. V lost 0 bases and J 1 base, leaving 5 bases between the germline ends. Looked up from germline, CDR1 is SGHDT and CDR2 is YYEEEE. In nucleotides, the CDR3 is TGTGCCAGCAGCTTGGCCAGATCCTACGAGCAGTACTTC. It encodes CASSLARSYEQYF.

V usage is TRBV20-1 and J usage is TRBJ2-3, with D possibly called TRBD1 or TRBD2 (5 bases each). The ends were cut back, 8 bases at V and 8 bases at J, with 14 bases in the middle. The CDR3 covers 11 residues. From germline, CDR1 is DFQATT and CDR2 SNEGSKA (reference sequence). The CDR3 loop is CSTEWDATQYF. In DNA form, the CDR3 reads TGCAGTACCGAATGGGACGCTACGCAGTATTTT.

This clone was counted only a few times. The chain uses TRBV29-1 and TRBJ2-7; 10 bases map to TRBD2. CDR3 length equals 13 residues. Trimming removed 5 bases from V and 2 bases from J; junction bases left unmatched: 3. In germline, CDR1 is SQVTM, CDR2 ANQGSEA. The CDR3 region has the DNA TGCAGCGTTAATAGCGGGAGGACCTACGAGCAGTACTTC. This gives the protein CSVNSGRTYEQYF.

The chain joins TRBV7-9 to TRBJ2-5; 9 bases align to TRBD1. V trimming: 5 bases; J trimming: 4 bases; junction bases outside the gene matches: 11. The CDR3 runs to 16 residues. Germline V CDR1 and CDR2: SEHNR, FQNEAQ (reference sequence). Here the CDR3 DNA reads TGTGCCAGCAGCACCAGGACAGGGGTTCTGACAGAGACCCAGTACTTC. Residues: CASSTRTGVLTETQYF.

This clone was recorded only once. This chain joins TRBV12-5 and TRBJ2-1; weak D call: TRBD2 (6 bases). The CDR3 has 14 residues. CDR1 and CDR2 (germline): LGHNT, FRNRAP. Trimming took off 7 bases at V and 0 bases at J, with 10 bases between the two ends. The CDR3 reads CASVRGSSYNEQFF. The CDR3 region has the DNA TGTGCTAGTGTCCGGGGGAGCTCCTACAATGAGCAGTTCTTC.

The chain recombines TRBV6-5 with TRBJ2-3; D is unresolved. CDR1 MNHEY and CDR2 SVGAGI come from the germline V gene. V lost 6 bases to trimming and J lost 6 bases, with 13 bases between them. CDR3 size: 13 residues. The CDR3 coding sequence is TGTGCCAGCAGATCCACCTCCGTTGATACGCAGTATTTT. It yields the protein CASRSTSVDTQYF.

The genes are TRBV5-1 and TRBJ2-7; 10 bases map to TRBD2. Germline trimming cut 0 bases from V and 7 bases from J; bases unmatched to any gene: 7. Germline V gene data show CDR1 as SGHRS and CDR2 as YFSETQ. The CDR3 contains 15 residues. The CDR3 sequence is CASSLVLAGVDEQYF. CDR3 sequence (DNA): TGCGCCAGCAGCTTGGTTCTAGCGGGAGTAGATGAGCAGTACTTC.